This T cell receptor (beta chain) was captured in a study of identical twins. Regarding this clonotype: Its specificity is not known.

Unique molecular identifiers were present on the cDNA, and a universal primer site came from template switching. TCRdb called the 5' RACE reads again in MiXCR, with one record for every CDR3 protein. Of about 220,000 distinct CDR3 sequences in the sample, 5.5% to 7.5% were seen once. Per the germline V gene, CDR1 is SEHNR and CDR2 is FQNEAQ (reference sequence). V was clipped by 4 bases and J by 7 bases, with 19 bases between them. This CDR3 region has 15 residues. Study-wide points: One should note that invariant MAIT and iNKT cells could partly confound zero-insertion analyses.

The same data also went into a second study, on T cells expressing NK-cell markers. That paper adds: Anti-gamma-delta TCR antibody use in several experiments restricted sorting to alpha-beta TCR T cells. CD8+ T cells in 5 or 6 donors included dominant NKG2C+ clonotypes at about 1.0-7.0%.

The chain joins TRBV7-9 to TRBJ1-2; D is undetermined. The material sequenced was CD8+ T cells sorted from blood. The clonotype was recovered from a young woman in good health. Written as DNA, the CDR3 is TGTGCCAGCAGCTCCTCGCTCGGATCCTTGGGTGGCTACACCTTC. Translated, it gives CASSSSLGSLGGYTF.